This T cell receptor (beta chain) was found in a study of graft-versus-host responses after intestinal transplantation. In the study overall: Those transplanted obtained multivisceral, liver-intestinal, or isolated intestinal grafts. Tacrolimus and steroids were given for 2 to 3 years to all recipients after anti-thymocyte globulin induction.

This table comes from immunoSEQ multiplex PCR, and its TCRdb copy is limited to in-frame clones, with some not included. Of 96,000 or so clones listed, roughly 90% are singletons. About this clone itself: Its antigen is as yet unknown.

General study findings and limits: Some GvH clones were seen earlier in gut or blood, suggesting intestinal origin. Peak levels of circulating GvH clones tracked with early post-transplant HvG declines.

V gave up 5 bases and J gave up 4 bases; unmatched junction bases: 10. The CDR3 runs to 16 residues. Per germline, CDR1 MDHEN and CDR2 SYDVKM. This TCR was recovered from a human donor who received an intestinal transplant. The chain uses TRBV28 and TRBJ2-1; TRBD2 aligns across 8 bases. The specimen was unstimulated CD4+ T cells sorted from spleen or lymph node cells, collected before intestinal transplant. The CDR3, as DNA: TGTGCCAGCAGTCCCAGCCGGGTAGCGGGGTACAATGAGCAGTTCTTC. Protein: CASSPSRVAGYNEQFF.